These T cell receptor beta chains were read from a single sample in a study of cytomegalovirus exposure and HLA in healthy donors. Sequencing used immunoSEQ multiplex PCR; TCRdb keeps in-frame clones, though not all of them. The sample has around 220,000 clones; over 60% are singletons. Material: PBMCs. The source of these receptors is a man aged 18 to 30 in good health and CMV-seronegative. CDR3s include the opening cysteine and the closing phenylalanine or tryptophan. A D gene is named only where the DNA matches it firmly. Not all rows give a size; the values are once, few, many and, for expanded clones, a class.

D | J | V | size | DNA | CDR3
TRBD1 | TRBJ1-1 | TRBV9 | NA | TGTGCCAGTCCGAGGGACAGGGGCTTGAAGAACACTGAAGCTTTCTTT | CASPRDRGLKNTEAFF
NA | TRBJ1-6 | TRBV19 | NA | TGTGCCAGTAGTAGATCCGGGATGAATAATTCACCCCTCCACTTT | CASSRSGMNNSPLHF
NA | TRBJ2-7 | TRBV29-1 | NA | TGCAGCGTTGGACAGGCCCACGAGCAGTACTTC | CSVGQAHEQYF
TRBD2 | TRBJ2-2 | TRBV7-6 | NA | TGTGCCAGCAGCTCCCTAGCGGGGGGGCGGGGCACCGGGGAGCTGTTTTTT | CASSSLAGGRGTGELFF
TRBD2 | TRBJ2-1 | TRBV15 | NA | TGTGCCACCAGCAGAGAACATAGCGGGAGCTCCTACAATGAGCAGTTCTTC | CATSREHSGSSYNEQFF
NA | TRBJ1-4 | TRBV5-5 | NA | TGTGCCAGCAGTTCTATACAGGGCTCTAATGAAAAACTGTTTTTT | CASSSIQGSNEKLFF
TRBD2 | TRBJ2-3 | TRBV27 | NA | TGTGCCAGCAGTCTACTAGCGCCAAGCACAGATACGCAGTATTTT | CASSLLAPSTDTQYF
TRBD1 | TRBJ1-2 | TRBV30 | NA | TGTGCCTGGAGCCCCGGGACAGGGGTCCTTGGTCTATATGGCTACACCTTC | CAWSPGTGVLGLYGYTF
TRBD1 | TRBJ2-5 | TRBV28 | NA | TGTGCCAGCAGCCCTGGGACAGCTGGGGCCCAAGAGACCCAGTACTTC | CASSPGTAGAQETQYF
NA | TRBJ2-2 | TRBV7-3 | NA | TGTGCCAGCAGCTTCGCCTCGGTCACCGGGGAGCTGTTTTTT | CASSFASVTGELFF
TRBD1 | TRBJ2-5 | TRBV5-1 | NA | TGCGCCAGCAGCTGGGACAGTAGAGGGCAAGAGACCCAGTACTTC | CASSWDSRGQETQYF
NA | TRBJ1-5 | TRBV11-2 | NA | TGTGCCAGCAGCTTAGGGCTCAATCAGCCCCAGCATTTT | CASSLGLNQPQHF
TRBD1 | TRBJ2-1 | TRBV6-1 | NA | TGTGCCAGCAGCCCGGGACAGGGGGCCTACAATGAGCAGTTCTTC | CASSPGQGAYNEQFF
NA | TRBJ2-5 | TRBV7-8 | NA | TGTGCCAGCAGCTTAGTAGCGGCCCACCAAGAGACCCAGTACTTC | CASSLVAAHQETQYF
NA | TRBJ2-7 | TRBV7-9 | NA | TGTGCCAGCAGCCTAGATGCGGCCTCCTACGAGCAGTACTTC | CASSLDAASYEQYF
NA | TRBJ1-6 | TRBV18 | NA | TGTGCCAGCTCACCAGGGACTCAAAACTATAATTCACCCCTCCACTTT | CASSPGTQNYNSPLHF
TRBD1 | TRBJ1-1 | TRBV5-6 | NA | TGTGCCAGCAGCTTCAGGGACAGGGAACTGGAAGCTTTCTTT | CASSFRDRELEAFF
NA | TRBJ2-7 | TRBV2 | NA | TGTGCCAGCTCGACAGGAATCATCTACGAGCAGTACTTC | CASSTGIIYEQYF
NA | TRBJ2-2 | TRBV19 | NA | TGTGCCAGTAGTATCGCCGGGGAGCTGTTTTTT | CASSIAGELFF
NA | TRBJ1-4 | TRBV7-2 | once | TGTGCCAGCAGCTCGGACGGGACAACTAATGAAAAACTGTTTTTT | CASSSDGTTNEKLFF
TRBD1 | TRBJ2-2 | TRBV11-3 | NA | TGTGCCAGCAGTCCTACACCGGGACAGGGGTACACCGGGGAGCTGTTTTTT | CASSPTPGQGYTGELFF
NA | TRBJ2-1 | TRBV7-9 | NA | TGTGCCAGCAGCTTAGAGCGGCCAGGTCAGGGGGAGCAGTTCTTC | CASSLERPGQGEQFF
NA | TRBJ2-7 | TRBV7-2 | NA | TGTGCCAGCAGCCCCTCTCCAGGGGACGAGCAGTACTTC | CASSPSPGDEQYF
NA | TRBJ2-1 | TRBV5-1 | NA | TGCGCCAGCAGCTTGGGGGCGGGGGCCGTCAATGAGCAGTTCTTC | CASSLGAGAVNEQFF
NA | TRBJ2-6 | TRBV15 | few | TGTGCCACCAGCAGGGAGCCTGGGGCCAACGTCCTGACTTTC | CATSREPGANVLTF
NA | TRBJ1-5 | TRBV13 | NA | TGTGCCAGCAGCTTAAGCACCCGCAATCAGCCCCAGCATTTT | CASSLSTRNQPQHF
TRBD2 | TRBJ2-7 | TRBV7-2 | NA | TGTGCCAGCAGCCCGAGCGGGGGCTCCTACGAGCAGTACTTC | CASSPSGGSYEQYF
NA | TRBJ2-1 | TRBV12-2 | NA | TGTGCAAGTCGCGTGTCTAGCGGGGAGGTCAATGAGCAGTTCTTC | CASRVSSGEVNEQFF
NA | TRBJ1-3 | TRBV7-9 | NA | TGTGCCAGCCTAACAGCCTCTGGAAACACCATATATTTT | CASLTASGNTIYF
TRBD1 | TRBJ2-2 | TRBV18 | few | TGTGCCAGCTCGGATGTGACAGGGGCGAACACCGGGGAGCTGTTTTTT | CASSDVTGANTGELFF
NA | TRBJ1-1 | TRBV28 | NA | TGTGCCAGCAGTTCCGGACAGAATTGTGAAGCTTTCTTT | CASSSGQNCEAFF
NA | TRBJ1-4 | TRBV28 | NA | TGTGCCAGCACCACGTGGAGGGGAGGCGAAAAACTGTTTTTT | CASTTWRGGEKLFF
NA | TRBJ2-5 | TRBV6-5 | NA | TGTGCCAGCAGTTACTCCGGCACTACCTTCCAAGAGACCCAGTACTTC | CASSYSGTTFQETQYF
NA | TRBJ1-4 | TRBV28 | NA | TGTGCCAGCAGGGGAGGGGAGATTCGTGAAAAACTGTTTTTT | CASRGGEIREKLFF
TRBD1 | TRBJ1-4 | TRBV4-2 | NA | TGTGCCAGCAGCCAAGGAGGTGGGGGACAGGGGTGGGAAAAACTGTTTTTT | CASSQGGGGQGWEKLFF
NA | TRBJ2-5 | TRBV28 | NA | TGTGCCAGCAGTCCCACGTTCATCGCGCAAGAGACCCAGTACTTC | CASSPTFIAQETQYF
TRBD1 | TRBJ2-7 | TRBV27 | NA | TGTGCCAGCAGTCAACTCCTGACAGGGGCCGCAACCTACGAGCAGTACTTC | CASSQLLTGAATYEQYF
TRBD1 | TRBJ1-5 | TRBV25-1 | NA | TGTGCCAGCAGTGCGGACAGGGCCGGTCAGCCCCAGCATTTT | CASSADRAGQPQHF
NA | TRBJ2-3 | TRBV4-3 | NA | TGCGCCAGCAGCCAAGAAAGGGGGTCAGATACGCAGTATTTT | CASSQERGSDTQYF
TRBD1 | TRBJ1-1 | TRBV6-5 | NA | TGTGCCAGCATTCCGACAGGGTCGAACACTGAAGCTTTCTTT | CASIPTGSNTEAFF
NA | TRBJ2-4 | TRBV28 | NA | TGTGCCAGCAGTCCCCAGGGTAGCAACATTCAGTACTTC | CASSPQGSNIQYF
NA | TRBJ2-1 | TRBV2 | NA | TGTGCCAGCAGTGAGGGGCGGGACTCCTACAATGAGCAGTTCTTC | CASSEGRDSYNEQFF
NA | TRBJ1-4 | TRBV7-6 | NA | TGTGCCAGCAGCTTAGGATGGGGCAGCGCAGCTAATGAAAAACTGTTTTTT | CASSLGWGSAANEKLFF
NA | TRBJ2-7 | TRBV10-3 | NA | TGTGCCATCAGGAGAACAGGTGGGCCCTACGAGCAGTACTTC | CAIRRTGGPYEQYF
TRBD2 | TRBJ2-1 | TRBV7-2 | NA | TGTGCCAGCAGCGTTAGCGGGGTTCTCTCCTACAATGAGCAGTTCTTC | CASSVSGVLSYNEQFF
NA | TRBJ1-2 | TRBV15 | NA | TGTGCCACCAGCAGAGATTCACAGGATAGGTTGGGTGGCTACACCTTC | CATSRDSQDRLGGYTF
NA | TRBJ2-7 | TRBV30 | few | TGTGCCTGGTATGGACAAGACTCCTACGAGCAGTACTTC | CAWYGQDSYEQYF
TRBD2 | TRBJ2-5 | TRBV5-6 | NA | TGTGCCAGCAGCCCGGGACTAGCGGGGGATCTCCAAGAGACCCAGTACTTC | CASSPGLAGDLQETQYF
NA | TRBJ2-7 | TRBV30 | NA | TGTGCCTGGAGTGTACTCAGGGGAGCCTACGAGCAGTACTTC | CAWSVLRGAYEQYF
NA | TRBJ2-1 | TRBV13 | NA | TGTGCCAGCAGCCCGATGAGCGGATATGAGCAGTTCTTC | CASSPMSGYEQFF
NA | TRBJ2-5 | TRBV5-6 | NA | TGTGCCAGCAGCTCATCAGGGGTAGGGGAGACCCGGTACTTC | CASSSSGVGETRYF